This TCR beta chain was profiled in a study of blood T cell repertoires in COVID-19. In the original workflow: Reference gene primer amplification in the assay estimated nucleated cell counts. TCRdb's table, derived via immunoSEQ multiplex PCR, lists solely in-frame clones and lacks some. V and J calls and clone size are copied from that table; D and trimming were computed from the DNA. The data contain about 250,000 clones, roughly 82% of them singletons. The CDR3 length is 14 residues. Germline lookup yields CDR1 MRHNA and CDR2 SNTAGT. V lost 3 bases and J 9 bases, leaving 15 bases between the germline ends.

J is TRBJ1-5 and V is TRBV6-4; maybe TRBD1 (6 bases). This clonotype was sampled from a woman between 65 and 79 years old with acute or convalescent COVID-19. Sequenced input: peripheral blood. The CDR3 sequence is CASSEPQGRGPQHF. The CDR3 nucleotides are TGTGCCAGCAGTGAGCCCCAGGGGAGAGGGCCCCAGCATTTT.